This T cell receptor (beta chain) came from a study of blood T cells in healthy people across ages. Study-level findings and limits: Considered underestimates were the diversity estimates obtained from one million T cells. Donor CMV status, an unknown factor, possibly confounded changes in expanded clonotypes. Per million T cells, TCR beta diversity dropped about linearly as age rose.

This clonotype appeared many times. The antigen is not known. A J-beta primer mix and a sample-barcoded 5' primer were used in a second PCR of roughly 7 to 12 cycles. Each CDR3 protein is one row after TCRdb ran MiXCR on the 5' RACE reads. This table has just over 1 million distinct CDR3 sequences, 40% to 50% appearing once. The sample was blood. The sequence was collected from a woman in her fifties or sixties in good health.

The CDR3 loop is CASSKAIIVGRATDTQYF. CDR3 bases: TGTGCCAGCAGCAAAGCGATAATTGTTGGCAGAGCCACAGATACGCAGTATTTT. The J gene is TRBJ2-3, the V gene TRBV21-1. TRBV21-1 is a recognized pseudogene. CDR3 length equals 18 residues.